The 27 T cell receptor beta chains below were found in one sample sequenced in a study of blood T cell repertoires in COVID-19 (dated by TCRdb to the early 2020s). Library preparation used the immunoSEQ multiplex PCR assay. Held by TCRdb, this immuneACCESS table contains in-frame sequences only and omits some clones. Under half of the omission traces to an unresolved V gene where checked; the cause of the rest is unknown. A total of approximately 150,000 clones appear in this sample, 81% of them only once. The ten largest clonotypes hold roughly a tenth of the sample. Sequencing input: peripheral blood. These receptors all come from a human donor in a cohort sampled during active COVID-19.

This clone showed up just a few times. Here the CDR3 reads CASSPLQGRMNTEAFF. The CDR3 nucleotides are TGCGCCAGCAGCCCTCTCCAGGGCCGGATGAACACTGAAGCTTTCTTT. The V gene is TRBV5-1, the J gene TRBJ1-1; tentatively, D is TRBD1 (5 bases). The germline V gene encodes CDR1 SGHRS and CDR2 YFSETQ. CDR3 size: 16 residues. V lost 4 bases and J 0 bases, leaving 16 bases between the germline ends.

This clone was picked up a small number of times. V is TRBV11-1 and J is TRBJ1-3; a possible D gene is TRBD1 (5 bases). This CDR3 is 16 amino acids long. The germline V gene encodes CDR1 SGHAT and CDR2 FQDESV (reference sequence). Trimming pared 1 base from V and 0 bases from J, leaving 10 bases between. In nucleotides, the CDR3 is TGTGCCAGCAGCTTAGGCGGGGGAGCCTCTGGAAACACCATATATTTT. Translation gives CASSLGGGASGNTIYF.

The chain has TRBV7-2 and TRBJ2-1; possible D gene TRBD2, 6 bases. Germline V gene data show CDR1 as SGHTA and CDR2 as FQGNSA. There are 15 residues in the CDR3. Trimming cost V 3 bases and J 1 base, with 10 bases left between them. The CDR3 DNA reads as TGTGCCAGCAGCTTCGCAGGGACTTCCTACAATGAGCAGTTCTTC. Translation gives CASSFAGTSYNEQFF.

V is TRBV27 and J is TRBJ2-5, with D possibly matching TRBD2 (5 bases). The CDR3 consists of 14 residues. The germline V gene has CDR1 MNHEY and CDR2 SMNVEV (reference sequence). V was cut by 6 bases and J by 5 bases, with 16 bases left in between. This chain's CDR3 is CASRTRLLAETQYF. As DNA, the CDR3 is TGTGCCAGCAGGACGCGGCTTTTAGCGGAGACCCAGTACTTC.

This clone occurred a few times. The chain links TRBV7-9 to TRBJ1-1; D is possibly TRBD1 (5 bases). This CDR3 region has 15 residues. Trimming took 3 bases from V and 3 from J, leaving 14 bases between them. The germline gives CDR1 SEHNR, CDR2 FQNEAQ (reference sequence). In DNA, the CDR3 is TGTGCCAGCAGCTTTAGGAGGGGAGGGGACACTGAAGCTTTCTTT. As protein: CASSFRRGGDTEAFF.

The chain joins TRBV20-1 to TRBJ2-1; D remains ambiguous. CDR1 is DFQATT and CDR2 is SNEGSKA in the germline V gene (reference sequence). V gave up 5 bases and J gave up 15 bases, with 11 bases separating them. There are 9 residues in the CDR3. Here the CDR3 reads CSALITGFF. In nucleotides, the CDR3 is TGCAGTGCTCTTATCACGGGGTTCTTC.

V gene TRBV6-5 combines with J gene TRBJ2-2; 9 bases are a match to TRBD2. Trimming at V came to 8 bases and at J to 6 bases, leaving 4 bases not matched to a gene. The germline CDR1 and CDR2 sequences are MNHEY and SVGAGI. The CDR3 runs 13 residues. CDR3 nucleotides: TGTGCCAGCTTTAGCGGGGGAGCCGGGGAGCTGTTTTTT. The encoded protein is CASFSGGAGELFF.

The genes are TRBV6-5 and TRBJ2-2; 10 bases align to TRBD1. Germline assignment: CDR1 MNHEY and CDR2 SVGAGI. This CDR3 has 15 residues. The DNA of the CDR3 is TGTGCTGAATCCCCTAGGACAGGGGGTCCCGGGGAGCTGTTTTTT. It yields the protein CAESPRTGGPGELFF.

The rearrangement links TRBV20-1 to TRBJ2-1; perhaps TRBD1 as D (6 bases). In germline, CDR1 is DFQATT, CDR2 SNEGSKA (reference sequence). There are 14 residues in the CDR3. V lost 3 bases and J 9 bases, leaving 18 bases between the germline ends. Here the CDR3 DNA reads TGCAGTGCTAGTATCAGGGGCCTCCTCGGTGAGCAGTTCTTC. This sequence encodes CSASIRGLLGEQFF.

V and J are TRBV27 and TRBJ2-7; 12 bases map to TRBD2. Trimming cost V 6 bases and J 5 bases; bases outside gene matches: 11. The CDR3 is made up of 16 amino acids. The V gene's germline CDR1 is MNHEY and CDR2 SMNVEV (reference sequence). In nucleotides, the CDR3 is TGTGCCAGCAGCCCTTCCCGGACTAGCGGGATCCACGAGCAGTACTTC. This translates into CASSPSRTSGIHEQYF.

This chain joins TRBV5-1 and TRBJ2-1; 9 bases line up with TRBD1. Germline loops: CDR1 SGHRS, CDR2 YFSETQ. The CDR3 covers 17 residues. V was clipped by 7 bases and J by 5 bases; unmatched bases: 16. The CDR3 sequence: CASGRKGTGSINNEQFF. The CDR3 nucleotides read TGCGCCAGCGGCCGAAAGGGGACAGGGTCAATTAACAATGAGCAGTTCTTC.

The chain couples TRBV11-1 to TRBJ1-4; D is perhaps TRBD1 (5 bases). V lost 7 bases and J lost 2, with 8 bases in between. CDR1 and CDR2 from the germline V gene are SGHAT and FQDESV (reference sequence). This CDR3 is built from 13 residues. The CDR3 DNA follows: TGTGCCAGCAAGGACACTACTAATGAAAAACTGTTTTTT. This codes for CASKDTTNEKLFF.

The CDR3 bases are TGTGCCAGCAGTTTCACGGGACAGGGAAACGAAAAACTGTTTTTT. Translating it yields CASSFTGQGNEKLFF. The rearrangement uses TRBV28 and TRBJ1-4; 9 bases align to TRBD1. After removal of 3 bases from V and 8 bases from J, the junction contained 7 bases not matched to a gene. The CDR3 has 15 amino acids. The V gene's germline CDR1 is MDHEN and CDR2 SYDVKM.

The rearrangement uses TRBV7-9 and TRBJ2-2; TRBD1 is a possible D gene (5 bases). V was trimmed by 1 base and J by 0 bases, leaving 6 bases between them. This CDR3 spans 15 amino acids. Per germline, CDR1 SEHNR and CDR2 FQNEAQ (reference sequence). The chain's CDR3 is CASSLEGANTGELFF. The CDR3 DNA follows: TGTGCCAGCAGCTTAGAAGGGGCGAACACCGGGGAGCTGTTTTTT.

This chain connects TRBV5-5 to TRBJ2-7; a possible D gene is TRBD1 (6 bases). This CDR3 comprises 15 residues. Trimming removed 0 bases at V and 0 bases at J, with 10 bases between. Germline values: CDR1 SGHKS, CDR2 YYEKEE (reference sequence). The CDR3 here is CASSLGDTTSYEQYF. The CDR3 bases are TGTGCCAGCAGCTTGGGGGACACCACCTCCTACGAGCAGTACTTC.

The rearrangement links TRBV18 to TRBJ1-5, with D possibly matching TRBD1 (5 bases). CDR1 and CDR2 from the germline V gene are KGHSH and LQKENI. Deletions cut 5 bases from V and 0 bases from J, with 11 bases between. The CDR3 has 15 residues. The CDR3 DNA reads TGTGCCAGCTCAGCCGGGACTCTTAGCAATCAGCCCCAGCATTTT. It is translated as CASSAGTLSNQPQHF.

The chain has TRBV3-1 (or the pseudogene TRBV3-2) and TRBJ1-2, with D perhaps TRBD1 (5 bases). V was clipped by 8 bases and J by 4 bases, with 11 bases between them. The CDR3 spans 12 residues. Germline CDR1 is LGHDT and CDR2 is YNNKEL (reference sequence). This CDR3 is CASLDRTYGYTF. The CDR3 DNA is TGTGCCAGCCTCGACAGAACCTATGGCTACACCTTC.

This chain joins TRBV24-1 and TRBJ2-1; 12 bases line up with TRBD1. V was clipped by 0 bases and J by 6 bases; unmatched bases: 5. The CDR3 runs to 17 residues. CDR1 is KGHDR, CDR2 SFDVKD, per germline. The CDR3 DNA sequence: TGTGCCACCAGTGATTTGGACCGGGACAGGGGGCTCAATGAGCAGTTCTTC. Its protein product is CATSDLDRDRGLNEQFF.

The table lists this clone with a few counts. The genes are TRBV7-2 and TRBJ1-2, with TRBD1 matching over 9 bases. The CDR3 has 15 residues. V shed 5 bases and J 7 bases; nucleotides not matched to a gene: 11. Looked up from germline, CDR1 is SGHTA and CDR2 is FQGNSA. CDR3 nucleotides: TGTGCCAGCAGCACCCTCACGGGACAGGGAAGTGGCTACACCTTC. It yields the protein CASSTLTGQGSGYTF. Filled out from reference TRBV7-2 and TRBJ1-2, the complete variable domain reads GAGVSQSPSNKVTEKGKDVELRCDPISGHTALYWYRQSLGQGLEFLIYFQGNSAPDKSGLPSDRFSAERTGGSVSTLTIQRTQQEDSAVYLCASSTLTGQGSGYTFGSGTRLTVV.

The chain recombines TRBV7-2 with TRBJ1-5; 9 nucleotides align to TRBD1. J was trimmed by 7 bases and V by 1 base; bases with no gene match: 5. The CDR3 has 15 amino acids. Germline V CDR1 and CDR2: SGHTA, FQGNSA. CDR3 coding DNA: TGTGCCAGCAGCTTAGGCCGGACAGGGGAACAGCCCCAGCATTTT. This gives the protein CASSLGRTGEQPQHF.

V usage is TRBV4-3 and J usage is TRBJ1-1; possibly TRBD1 for D (5 bases). The CDR3 is 15 amino acids. Germline lookup yields CDR1 LGHNA and CDR2 YSLEER. The V gene lost 0 bases and the J gene lost 3 bases, with 11 bases spanning the gap. CDR3 region: CASSQDLRGDTEAFF. The CDR3, as DNA: TGCGCCAGCAGCCAAGATCTACGGGGGGACACTGAAGCTTTCTTT.

DNA of the CDR3: TGTGCCAGCACTTCTAGCGGGATGATAGATACGCAGTATTTT. This codes for CASTSSGMIDTQYF. V and J are TRBV25-1 and TRBJ2-3, with 9 bases that match TRBD2. Unmatched junction bases numbered 7, after V lost 7 bases and J lost 5 bases. The germline CDR1 and CDR2 sequences are MGHDK and SYGVNS. The CDR3 is 14 residues long.

The gene calls are TRBV30 and TRBJ2-1; 11 bases line up with TRBD2. The V gene end was trimmed by 4 bases and the J gene end by 6 bases; junction bases not matched to a gene: 5. The CDR3 has 14 residues. The V gene's germline CDR1 is GTSNPN and CDR2 SVGIG (reference sequence). The CDR3 DNA follows: TGTGCCTGGACATATAGCGGGAGGGTCAATGAGCAGTTCTTC. Amino acids: CAWTYSGRVNEQFF.

CDR3 residues: CASSSKRTGSGNEQFF. DNA of the CDR3: TGTGCCAGCAGTTCCAAAAGGACAGGGTCGGGCAATGAGCAGTTCTTC. The chain has TRBV28 and TRBJ2-1; 8 bases line up with TRBD1. CDR1 and CDR2 from the germline V gene are MDHEN and SYDVKM. The ends lost 4 bases at V and 6 bases at J; junction bases unmatched: 11. This CDR3 region has 16 residues.

J is TRBJ1-2 and V is TRBV7-9; no firm D call. The germline V gene encodes CDR1 SEHNR and CDR2 FQNEAQ (reference sequence). V shed 2 bases and J shed 4 bases, with 8 bases lying between them. The CDR3 contains 13 residues. DNA of the CDR3: TGTGCCAGCAGCTTATACCAGTCCTATGGCTACACCTTC. As protein: CASSLYQSYGYTF.

V gene TRBV20-1 combines with J gene TRBJ2-2, with D possibly being TRBD2 (5 bases). Trimming pared 3 bases from V and 1 base from J, leaving 9 bases between. The germline V gene has CDR1 DFQATT and CDR2 SNEGSKA (reference sequence). CDR3 length: 14 residues. The chain's CDR3 is CSASKTKNTGELFF. Written as DNA, the CDR3 is TGCAGTGCTAGTAAGACTAAGAACACCGGGGAGCTGTTTTTT.

The gene calls are TRBV11-2 and TRBJ2-5; 10 bases line up with TRBD2. The junction had 13 bases not matched to a gene; V was cut back by 1 base and J by 2 bases. Germline V gene sequence: CDR1 SGHAT, CDR2 FQNNGV. The CDR3 has 19 amino acids. The CDR3 protein is CASSLGRASGGLGQETQYF. CDR3 coding DNA: TGTGCCAGCAGCTTAGGAAGGGCTAGCGGGGGCCTGGGGCAAGAGACCCAGTACTTC.